This TCR beta chain derives from a study of CD8+ T cells in alopecia areata. In this sample, this clone turned up a few times. RNA extraction was followed by reverse transcription into cDNA, which acted as the sequencing template. Sequencing was performed with immunoSEQ multiplex PCR; in TCRdb, only in-frame clones are kept and a portion is missing. The repertoire holds roughly 130,000 clones, with roughly 61% as singletons. The sample here was CD4+ T cells sorted from blood, taken at week 0. The source of this sequence is a human donor with alopecia areata.

CDR3 region: CASSRRTGAFSYEQYF. In DNA form, the CDR3 reads TGTGCCAGCAGCCGAAGGACAGGGGCCTTCTCCTACGAGCAGTACTTC. V usage is TRBV7-2 and J usage is TRBJ2-7; 9 bases line up with TRBD1. Germline V gives CDR1 SGHTA, CDR2 FQGNSA. Trimming at V came to 5 bases and at J to 0 bases, leaving 8 bases not matched to a gene. The CDR3 runs to 16 residues.